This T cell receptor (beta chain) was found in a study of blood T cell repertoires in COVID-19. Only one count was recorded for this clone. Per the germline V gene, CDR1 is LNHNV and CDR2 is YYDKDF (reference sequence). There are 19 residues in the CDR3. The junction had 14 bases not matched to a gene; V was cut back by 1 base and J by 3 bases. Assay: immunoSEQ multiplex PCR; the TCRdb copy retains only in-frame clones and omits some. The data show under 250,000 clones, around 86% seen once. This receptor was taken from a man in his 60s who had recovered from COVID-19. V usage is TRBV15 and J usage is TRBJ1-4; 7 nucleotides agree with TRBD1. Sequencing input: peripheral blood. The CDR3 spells CATSRVDRRFSSANEKLFF. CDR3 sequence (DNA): TGTGCCACCAGCAGAGTGGACAGGCGGTTTTCGTCGGCTAATGAAAAACTGTTTTTT. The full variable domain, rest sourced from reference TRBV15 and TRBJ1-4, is DAMVIQNPRYQVTQFGKPVTLSCSQTLNHNVMYWYQQKSSQAPKLLFHYYDKDFNNEADTPDNFQSRRPNTSFCFLDIRSPGLGDTAMYLCATSRVDRRFSSANEKLFFGSGTQLSVL.